Listed here are 29 T cell receptor beta chains from one sample, sequenced in a study of cytomegalovirus exposure and HLA in healthy donors. PCR primers comprised 60 Vbeta and 13 Jbeta primers. The repertoire was sequenced with immunoSEQ multiplex PCR; TCRdb's copy has only in-frame clones and lacks some. The sample lists about 200,000 clones, roughly 85% seen once, with approximately 4.7% in the top ten. Material: PBMCs. The receptor source for this set is a woman in her 30s in good health and CMV-seropositive.

Here the CDR3 DNA reads TGCAGCGTTGTTTTTAGCGGGGGGACTGGGGAGACCCAGTACTTC. Translating gives CSVVFSGGTGETQYF. The genes are TRBV29-1 and TRBJ2-5; 10 positions agree with TRBD2. This CDR3 region has 15 residues. The V and J ends lost 4 bases and 5 bases, in that order; junction bases with no gene match: 10. Germline V lookup: CDR1 SQVTM, CDR2 ANQGSEA.

This sequence joins TRBV7-9 and TRBJ1-2; 8 bases line up with TRBD1. The CDR3 is made up of 15 amino acids. Germline-derived CDR1 and CDR2 are SEHNR and FQNEAQ (reference sequence). J gave up 4 bases and V 8 bases, and 12 bases lay outside the gene matches. The CDR3 sequence: CASATSRTGSYGYTF. The CDR3, as DNA: TGTGCCAGCGCTACGTCCCGGACAGGGAGCTATGGCTACACCTTC.

The rearrangement links TRBV11-2 to TRBJ2-7; 7 positions agree with TRBD2. The CDR3 is 16 residues long. CDR1 is SGHAT and CDR2 is FQNNGV in the germline V gene. V dropped 4 bases and J dropped 0; count of bases not matched to a gene: 9. The CDR3 region has the DNA TGTGCCAGCAGCTCCCTGGGTAGCGGGCCCTCCTACGAGCAGTACTTC. Translating it yields CASSSLGSGPSYEQYF.

V gene TRBV15 combines with J gene TRBJ2-3, with 15 bases aligning to TRBD2. V shed 5 bases, J shed 4 bases, and the junction held 4 bases outside the gene matches. The length of the CDR3 is 16 residues. CDR1 is LNHNV and CDR2 is YYDKDF in the germline V gene (reference sequence). The chain's CDR3 is CATSRGTSGGSDTQYF. Here the CDR3 DNA reads TGTGCCACCAGCCGCGGGACTAGCGGGGGGTCAGATACGCAGTATTTT.

This chain uses TRBV29-1 with TRBJ2-1, with TRBD2 matching over 9 bases. J was trimmed by 1 base and V by 6 bases; bases with no gene match: 7. The CDR3 has 15 residues. Germline V gene data show CDR1 as SQVTM and CDR2 as ANQGSEA. The CDR3 sequence is CSVREGLRSYNEQFF. The CDR3, as DNA: TGCAGCGTGCGGGAGGGCCTTAGGTCCTACAATGAGCAGTTCTTC.

The chain uses TRBV7-2 and TRBJ1-2; D may be TRBD1 (5 bases). V shed 2 bases and J shed 8 bases, with 18 bases lying between them. The germline V gene has CDR1 SGHTA and CDR2 FQGNSA. The CDR3 runs 15 residues. CDR3 sequence reads: CASSLRPQGGRGYTF. The CDR3, as DNA: TGTGCCAGCAGCTTAAGACCGCAGGGAGGAAGAGGCTACACCTTC.

A few counts support this clone. The J gene is TRBJ2-1, the V gene TRBV7-9, with D perhaps matching TRBD2 (5 bases). This CDR3 region has 18 residues. Trimming removed 2 bases at V and 4 bases at J, with 21 bases between. Germline loops: CDR1 SEHNR, CDR2 FQNEAQ (reference sequence). Here the CDR3 DNA reads TGTGCCAGCAGCTTATTGGGCAGTCCAAGAGGGATATACAATGAGCAGTTCTTC. Protein: CASSLLGSPRGIYNEQFF.

In regard to this clone: At one of its ends the junction is not consistent with the germline gene, which may arise from a read error. V and J are TRBV7-2 and TRBJ1-5; D remains ambiguous. Germline loops: CDR1 SGHTA, CDR2 FQGNSA. This CDR3 comprises 17 residues. CDR3 nucleotides: TGTGCCAGCAGTTTAGTCGGGAGAAACTGGGGCAATCAGCCCCAGCATTTT. Its translation is CASSLVGRNWGNQPQHF. The complete variable domain, with remaining parts taken from reference TRBV7-2 and TRBJ1-5, reads GAGVSQSPSNKVTEKGKDVELRCDPISGHTALYWYRQSLGQGLEFLIYFQGNSAPDKSGLPSDRFSAERTGGSVSTLTIQRTQQEDSAVYLCASSLVGRNWGNQPQHFGDGTRLSIL.

The chain has TRBV29-1 and TRBJ2-3; possible D gene TRBD2, 5 bases. Trimming removed 7 bases at V and 0 bases at J, with 14 bases between. This CDR3 has 14 residues. CDR1 and CDR2 (germline): SQVTM, ANQGSEA. The CDR3 spells CSAHDYSSTDTQYF. The CDR3 region has the DNA TGCAGCGCCCACGACTACTCTAGCACAGATACGCAGTATTTT.

The V and J genes are TRBV9 and TRBJ1-1; D is ambiguous. The V end lost 3 bases, the J end lost 4 bases, and 16 bases lay between the germline ends. This CDR3 comprises 15 residues. The germline gives CDR1 SGDLS, CDR2 YYNGEE. The CDR3 reads CASSADPGWTTEAFF. The CDR3 DNA is TGTGCCAGCAGCGCTGACCCGGGATGGACCACTGAAGCTTTCTTT.

Turning to this clone: The same CDR3 arises from other DNA sequences in this sample as well. The CDR3 here is CASSLAGTSGYEQYF. For the CDR3, the DNA is TGTGCCAGCAGCTTGGCCGGGACTAGCGGCTACGAGCAGTACTTC. The rearrangement links TRBV7-2 to TRBJ2-7; 11 positions agree with TRBD2. Germline V gene data show CDR1 as SGHTA and CDR2 as FQGNSA. V shed 3 bases and J 3 bases; nucleotides not matched to a gene: 4. CDR3 length: 15 amino acids.

V and J are TRBV11-3 and TRBJ1-2; D uncertain. The CDR3 consists of 13 residues. Germline-derived CDR1 and CDR2 are SGHNT and YENEEA. The V end was cut by 6 bases, the J end by 4 bases, with 12 bases between. CDR3 residues: CASSPEARYGYTF. The DNA for the CDR3 is TGTGCCAGCAGTCCGGAGGCTCGCTATGGCTACACCTTC.

CDR3 region: CASSSQPPDTQYF. Here the CDR3 DNA reads TGTGCCAGCAGCTCACAGCCCCCAGATACGCAGTATTTT. V and J are TRBV7-2 and TRBJ2-3, with D hard to call. CDR1 SGHTA and CDR2 FQGNSA come from the germline V gene. The CDR3 covers 13 residues. V dropped 4 bases and J dropped 4 bases, with 9 bases sitting between them.

The chain is built from TRBV10-3 and TRBJ2-2, with 9 positions matching TRBD1. The CDR3 extends over 17 amino acids. Trimming took 3 bases from V and 3 from J; bases not matched to a gene: 8. CDR1 and CDR2 (germline): ENHRY, SYGVKD. The CDR3 nucleotides are TGTGCCATCAGTGACCCAACAGGGGGCCGGGACACCGGGGAGCTGTTTTTT. Translated, it gives CAISDPTGGRDTGELFF.

The V gene is TRBV4-1, the J gene TRBJ1-1; 8 positions agree with TRBD1. Germline V gene sequence: CDR1 MGHRA, CDR2 YSYEKL. The J segment lost 7 bases and the V segment lost 3 bases, leaving 10 bases of the junction unmatched. The CDR3 consists of 15 residues. This chain's CDR3 is CASSHGDRLVGEAFF. CDR3 DNA sequence: TGCGCCAGCAGCCATGGGGACAGGCTGGTTGGTGAAGCTTTCTTT.

The genes are TRBV7-2 and TRBJ2-3, with 8 bases identical to TRBD1. The germline CDR1 and CDR2 sequences are SGHTA and FQGNSA. There are 15 residues in the CDR3. The ends lost 1 base at V and 0 bases at J; junction bases unmatched: 0. CDR3 protein: CASSLGQGSTDTQYF. In DNA, the CDR3 is TGTGCCAGCAGCTTAGGACAGGGGAGCACAGATACGCAGTATTTT.

The CDR3 loop reads CASGTGTSEGTQYF. DNA for the CDR3: TGTGCTAGTGGTACGGGGACTAGCGAAGGGACCCAGTACTTC. The rearrangement uses TRBV12-5 and TRBJ2-5, with 10 bases aligning to TRBD2. Germline trimming cut 5 bases from V and 7 bases from J; bases unmatched to any gene: 7. Germline-derived CDR1 and CDR2 are LGHNT and FRNRAP. This CDR3 has 14 amino acids.

The J gene is TRBJ1-4, the V gene TRBV30; 9 bases are shared with TRBD1. J gave up 3 bases and V 6 bases, and 2 bases lay outside the gene matches. The CDR3 is made up of 13 amino acids. Per germline, CDR1 GTSNPN and CDR2 SVGIG (reference sequence). In DNA form, the CDR3 reads TGTGCCTGTCGGACAGGGGCTAATGAAAAACTGTTTTTT. Translating it yields CACRTGANEKLFF.

The CDR3 nucleotides read TGTGCCAGCAGCTTAGGGGGAGGGGGGAGGACAAAAAACATTCAGTACTTC. It translates to CASSLGGGGRTKNIQYF. The V gene is TRBV11-2, the J gene TRBJ2-4; D might be TRBD2 (7 bases). CDR1 is SGHAT and CDR2 is FQNNGV in the germline V gene. This CDR3 is built from 17 residues. Trimming shortened V by 1 base and J by 4 bases, and 17 bases separated the two germline ends.

The chain recombines TRBV7-9 with TRBJ1-2; D gene ambiguous. Germline V gene data show CDR1 as SEHNR and CDR2 as FQNEAQ (reference sequence). Trimming removed 6 bases from V and 6 bases from J, with 14 bases in between. The CDR3 contains 13 residues. The CDR3: CASSWGGGNGYTF. The CDR3 DNA sequence: TGTGCCAGCAGTTGGGGAGGCGGCAATGGCTACACCTTC.

Of note for this clone: A read error may account for a junction end that differs from germline. V is TRBV5-4 and J is TRBJ2-6; D is ambiguous. Germline lookup yields CDR1 SGHNT and CDR2 YYREEE (reference sequence). The CDR3 runs 17 residues. CDR3 in amino acids: CASSQDGDNSGANVLTF. In DNA form, the CDR3 reads TGCGCCAGCAGCCAAGATGGCGACAACTCTGGGGCCAACGTCCTGACTTTC.

This chain joins TRBV5-1 and TRBJ2-7; 12 bases map to TRBD1. Germline V gene lookup returns CDR1 SGHRS and CDR2 YFSETQ. The CDR3 covers 16 residues. Unmatched junction bases numbered 10, after V lost 4 bases and J lost 5 bases. The CDR3, as DNA: TGCGCCAGCAGCGTGGGGGGGACAGGGGGCGTGGACGAGCAGTACTTC. This sequence encodes CASSVGGTGGVDEQYF. Full variable domain (missing parts from reference TRBV5-1 and TRBJ2-7): KAGVTQTPRYLIKTRGQQVTLSCSPISGHRSVSWYQQTPGQGLQFLFEYFSETQRNKGNFPGRFSGRQFSNSRSEMNVSTLELGDSALYLCASSVGGTGGVDEQYFGPGTRLTVT.

V gene TRBV30 combines with J gene TRBJ2-7, with 10 nucleotides matching TRBD1. The CDR3 loop spans 13 amino acids. V shed 5 bases and J 7 bases; nucleotides not matched to a gene: 8. Germline V lookup: CDR1 GTSNPN, CDR2 SVGIG (reference sequence). For the CDR3, the DNA is TGTGCCTGGGACGGGACAGGGGTTGAGGAGCAGTACTTC. Amino acid sequence: CAWDGTGVEEQYF.

This clone was seen a single time. V is TRBV5-4 and J is TRBJ2-2, with D possibly being TRBD2 (5 bases). The germline V and J ends were trimmed by 0 bases and 0 bases, with 9 bases remaining between them. The CDR3 loop spans 16 amino acids. The germline V gene encodes CDR1 SGHNT and CDR2 YYREEE (reference sequence). DNA of the CDR3: TGTGCCAGCAGCTTGGGGGTAGCGACGAACACCGGGGAGCTGTTTTTT. This sequence encodes CASSLGVATNTGELFF. Full variable domain (outside the CDR3, taken from reference TRBV5-4 and TRBJ2-2): ETGVTQSPTHLIKTRGQQVTLRCSSQSGHNTVSWYQQALGQGPQFIFQYYREEENGRGNFPPRFSGLQFPNYSSELNVNALELDDSALYLCASSLGVATNTGELFFGEGSRLTVL.

The chain employs TRBV13 and TRBJ2-5; D not certain. CDR3 length: 12 residues. V was shortened by 1 base and J by 9 bases, with 9 bases between the two germline ends. Looked up from germline, CDR1 is PRHDT and CDR2 is FYEKMQ (reference sequence). The CDR3, as DNA: TGTGCCAGCAGCTTAGAAGCGACGGCCCAGTACTTC. Translation: CASSLEATAQYF.

This rearrangement joins TRBV18 to TRBJ1-5; tentative D call: TRBD1 (5 bases). CDR1 KGHSH and CDR2 LQKENI come from the germline V gene. Trimming removed 2 bases from V and 7 bases from J, with 15 bases in between. This CDR3 has 15 residues. DNA for the CDR3: TGTGCCAGCTCACCATCAAGCGGGGGGAGCCAGCCCCAGCATTTT. This sequence encodes CASSPSSGGSQPQHF.

The chain links TRBV10-3 to TRBJ2-2, with TRBD2 matching 11 bases. Germline CDR1 reads ENHRY; CDR2 reads SYGVKD. V was clipped by 9 bases and J by 2 bases; unmatched bases: 5. The CDR3 runs to 15 residues. The CDR3 here is CAILAGGINTGELFF. CDR3 DNA: TGTGCCATTCTAGCGGGGGGCATTAACACCGGGGAGCTGTTTTTT.

The V gene is TRBV5-1, the J gene TRBJ2-1; 7 positions match TRBD1. There are 13 residues in the CDR3. The germline gives CDR1 SGHRS, CDR2 YFSETQ. With 2 bases clipped from V and 6 bases from J, the junction kept 2 bases outside the gene matches. CDR3 in amino acids: CASSFGQVNEQFF. For the CDR3, the DNA is TGCGCCAGCAGCTTCGGACAGGTCAATGAGCAGTTCTTC.

The gene calls are TRBV18 and TRBJ2-1; 14 nucleotides align to TRBD2. This CDR3 comprises 18 residues. Trimming took 3 bases from V and 2 from J; bases not matched to a gene: 6. CDR1 and CDR2 from the germline V gene are KGHSH and LQKENI. The CDR3 spells CASSPGLAGGPTYNEQFF. As DNA, the CDR3 is TGTGCCAGCTCACCCGGACTAGCGGGAGGTCCGACCTACAATGAGCAGTTCTTC. Based on the CDR3 plus reference TRBV18 and TRBJ2-1, the full variable domain is NAGVMQNPRHLVRRRGQEARLRCSPMKGHSHVYWYRQLPEEGLKFMVYLQKENIIDESGMPKERFSAEFPKEGPSILRIQQVVRGDSAAYFCASSPGLAGGPTYNEQFFGPGTRLTVL.